The rows below give T cell receptor beta chains drawn from one sample of a study of shared clonotypes between healthy human individuals. The table came from immunoSEQ multiplex PCR; TCRdb's copy has only in-frame clones and leaves some out. The sample has 2.3 million or so clones; approximately 95% are singletons. The sequenced sample consisted of naive CD4+ T cells from PBMCs. The receptors stem from a man between 18 and 29 years old in good health. Some clones in this sample may be carry-over from other donors' samples. The CDR3 runs from the conserved cysteine through the conserved F or W. Each record gives: D gene, clone size, V gene, J gene, CDR3 DNA, CDR3 protein. D genes are given only for firm matches. Size tells how often a clone was seen (once, few, many) or the class of an expanded clone, and some rows leave it out.

D gene: -; clone size: -; V gene: TRBV28; J gene: TRBJ1-2; CDR3 DNA: TGTGCCAGCAGTTCGCCGTATGGGTTCTTGACTTTAGGGGGCTACACCTTC; CDR3 protein: CASSSPYGFLTLGGYTF
D gene: TRBD2; clone size: once; V gene: TRBV19; J gene: TRBJ2-3; CDR3 DNA: TGTGCCACCACTAGCGGGTGGGCTTCGTGGCAGTATTTT; CDR3 protein: CATTSGWASWQYF
D gene: -; clone size: -; V gene: TRBV7-9; J gene: TRBJ1-1; CDR3 DNA: TGTGCCAGCACCTGGGGCAGGAACACTGAAGCTTTCTTT; CDR3 protein: CASTWGRNTEAFF
D gene: TRBD1; clone size: -; V gene: TRBV2; J gene: TRBJ2-2; CDR3 DNA: TGTGCCAGCAGCGGGGACAGGGGGAACGGGGAGCTGTTTTTT; CDR3 protein: CASSGDRGNGELFF
D gene: -; clone size: -; V gene: TRBV29-1; J gene: TRBJ1-1; CDR3 DNA: TGCAGCGTGCAGGGTGGACACACTGAAGCTTTCTTT; CDR3 protein: CSVQGGHTEAFF
D gene: TRBD2; clone size: -; V gene: TRBV5-4; J gene: TRBJ2-5; CDR3 DNA: TGTGCCAGCAGAACTAGCGGCCAAGAGACCCAGTACTTC; CDR3 protein: CASRTSGQETQYF
D gene: TRBD2; clone size: -; V gene: TRBV28; J gene: TRBJ2-5; CDR3 DNA: TGTGCCAGCAACCTAGCGGGAGAGGGAGAGACCCAGTACTTC; CDR3 protein: CASNLAGEGETQYF
D gene: -; clone size: -; V gene: TRBV6-6; J gene: TRBJ1-1; CDR3 DNA: TGTGCCAGCAGTTACTCGAGGGGTAGTGAAGCTTTCTTT; CDR3 protein: CASSYSRGSEAFF
D gene: TRBD2; clone size: -; V gene: TRBV5-1; J gene: TRBJ2-3; CDR3 DNA: TGCGCCAGCAGCGCTCTAGCGGGAGATGCAGATACGCAGTATTTT; CDR3 protein: CASSALAGDADTQYF
D gene: -; clone size: -; V gene: TRBV5-1; J gene: TRBJ2-5; CDR3 DNA: TGCGCCAGCAGCAACGGCAGAGGCCAAGAGACCCAGTACTTC; CDR3 protein: CASSNGRGQETQYF
D gene: -; clone size: -; V gene: TRBV6-1; J gene: TRBJ1-1; CDR3 DNA: TGTGCCAGCAGTGAGTACATCGAAAGGCCTAACACTGAAGCTTTCTTT; CDR3 protein: CASSEYIERPNTEAFF
D gene: -; clone size: -; V gene: TRBV7-9; J gene: TRBJ1-1; CDR3 DNA: TGTGCCAGCAGACGAGGCCAGGGGTTCGCTGAAGCTTTCTTT; CDR3 protein: CASRRGQGFAEAFF
D gene: -; clone size: -; V gene: TRBV27; J gene: TRBJ1-5; CDR3 DNA: TGTGCCAGCAGCCGAACTGGACTGGGCAATCAGCCCCAGCATTTT; CDR3 protein: CASSRTGLGNQPQHF
D gene: TRBD2; clone size: -; V gene: TRBV19; J gene: TRBJ2-3; CDR3 DNA: TGTGCCAGTAGTCTGACTAGCGGGAGGGAAGCGCAGTATTTT; CDR3 protein: CASSLTSGREAQYF
D gene: TRBD2; clone size: -; V gene: TRBV6-1; J gene: TRBJ2-1; CDR3 DNA: TGTGCCAGCAGTCAGGGACTAGCGCCATACAATGAGCAGTTCTTC; CDR3 protein: CASSQGLAPYNEQFF
D gene: TRBD1; clone size: -; V gene: TRBV7-2; J gene: TRBJ2-7; CDR3 DNA: TGTGCCAGCAGCTCCCCCTCGTTGCAACCGGGACAGGGGCGCTACGAGCAGTACTTC; CDR3 protein: CASSSPSLQPGQGRYEQYF
D gene: TRBD2; clone size: once; V gene: TRBV9; J gene: TRBJ2-1; CDR3 DNA: TGTGCCAGCAGCCCCCGCGGGGGGCTCTCCTACAATGAGCAGTTCTTC; CDR3 protein: CASSPRGGLSYNEQFF
D gene: TRBD1; clone size: -; V gene: TRBV7-8; J gene: TRBJ1-1; CDR3 DNA: TGTGCCAGCAGCTTAGAACGTCAGGGGGGCCTTAACACTGAAGCTTTCTTT; CDR3 protein: CASSLERQGGLNTEAFF
D gene: -; clone size: -; V gene: TRBV29-1; J gene: TRBJ2-3; CDR3 DNA: TGCAGCGGAGAGCGGTGGGGGCCGGGCACAGATACGCAGTATTTT; CDR3 protein: CSGERWGPGTDTQYF
D gene: -; clone size: -; V gene: TRBV28; J gene: TRBJ1-5; CDR3 DNA: TGTGCCAGCAGTGACGGGGGGGAGACAGCGGGGAGGCCCCAGCATTTT; CDR3 protein: CASSDGGETAGRPQHF
D gene: -; clone size: -; V gene: TRBV5-1; J gene: TRBJ2-7; CDR3 DNA: TGCGCCAGCAGCTTGATCGGATCCTACGAGCAGTACTTC; CDR3 protein: CASSLIGSYEQYF
D gene: -; clone size: -; V gene: TRBV28; J gene: TRBJ2-3; CDR3 DNA: TGTGCCAGCTGTTTCCGGGATACTAGCACAGATACGCAGTATTTT; CDR3 protein: CASCFRDTSTDTQYF
D gene: -; clone size: -; V gene: TRBV11-2; J gene: TRBJ1-5; CDR3 DNA: TGTGCCAGCAGCTTCCAGGGGATCTCGGGGAGCAATCAGCCCCAGCATTTT; CDR3 protein: CASSFQGISGSNQPQHF
D gene: TRBD2; clone size: -; V gene: TRBV13; J gene: TRBJ2-3; CDR3 DNA: TGTGCCAGCAGCCCGCGGCGACTAGCGGCTGATACGCAGTATTTT; CDR3 protein: CASSPRRLAADTQYF
D gene: -; clone size: -; V gene: TRBV30; J gene: TRBJ2-7; CDR3 DNA: TGTGCCTGGAGTGCGGGACACTCCTACGAGCAGTACTTC; CDR3 protein: CAWSAGHSYEQYF
D gene: TRBD2; clone size: -; V gene: TRBV28; J gene: TRBJ2-7; CDR3 DNA: TGTGCCAGCACCGGTGGGACTAGCGGGAGGGCCGGCGAGCAGTACTTC; CDR3 protein: CASTGGTSGRAGEQYF
D gene: TRBD2; clone size: -; V gene: TRBV7-3; J gene: TRBJ2-3; CDR3 DNA: TGTGCCAGCAGCCTCTTAGCGGGAGTTCAAGATACGCAGTATTTT; CDR3 protein: CASSLLAGVQDTQYF
D gene: TRBD2; clone size: -; V gene: TRBV5-1; J gene: TRBJ2-3; CDR3 DNA: TGCGCCAGCAGCCTACGGGGGGTCGGCACAGATACGCAGTATTTT; CDR3 protein: CASSLRGVGTDTQYF
D gene: TRBD2; clone size: once; V gene: TRBV9; J gene: TRBJ2-3; CDR3 DNA: TGTGCCAGCAGCCGGCGTGGCGGGAGGGCCGCAGATACGCAGTATTTT; CDR3 protein: CASSRRGGRAADTQYF
D gene: -; clone size: -; V gene: TRBV4-3; J gene: TRBJ1-3; CDR3 DNA: TGCGCCAGCAGCCGCGGGAACACCGCCACTGGAAACACCATATATTTT; CDR3 protein: CASSRGNTATGNTIYF
D gene: -; clone size: once; V gene: TRBV7-6; J gene: TRBJ2-7; CDR3 DNA: TGTGCCAGCAGCTTAGCCCTAAGTTACGAGCAGTACTTC; CDR3 protein: CASSLALSYEQYF
D gene: TRBD2; clone size: -; V gene: TRBV27; J gene: TRBJ2-7; CDR3 DNA: TGTGCCAGCAGTTTAAAGGCTAGCGGGGTCTACGAGCAGTACTTC; CDR3 protein: CASSLKASGVYEQYF
D gene: TRBD1; clone size: -; V gene: TRBV19; J gene: TRBJ1-1; CDR3 DNA: TGTGCCAGTCGGGACAGGGGGTCGGGCACTGAAGCTTTCTTT; CDR3 protein: CASRDRGSGTEAFF
D gene: -; clone size: -; V gene: TRBV28; J gene: TRBJ1-1; CDR3 DNA: TGTGCCAGCAGCTGGGGCGAATTGAACACTGAAGCTTTCTTT; CDR3 protein: CASSWGELNTEAFF
D gene: -; clone size: -; V gene: TRBV7-2; J gene: TRBJ1-3; CDR3 DNA: TGTGCCAGCAGCTTGGGGGGTGTTGGAAACACCATATATTTT; CDR3 protein: CASSLGGVGNTIYF
D gene: TRBD2; clone size: -; V gene: TRBV9; J gene: TRBJ2-1; CDR3 DNA: TGTGCCAGCAGCGCAGCGGGAGAGGTCTACAATGAGCAGTTCTTC; CDR3 protein: CASSAAGEVYNEQFF
D gene: -; clone size: -; V gene: TRBV28; J gene: TRBJ2-7; CDR3 DNA: TGTGCCAGCAGTGCGGCGGGAACCTACGAGCAGTACTTC; CDR3 protein: CASSAAGTYEQYF
D gene: -; clone size: -; V gene: TRBV30; J gene: TRBJ1-2; CDR3 DNA: TGTGCCTGGAGTGTTCAGTATGGCTACACCTTC; CDR3 protein: CAWSVQYGYTF
D gene: TRBD2; clone size: -; V gene: TRBV7-2; J gene: TRBJ2-3; CDR3 DNA: TGTGCCAGCAGCGCACTAGCGGGAGTATCAGATACGCAGTATTTT; CDR3 protein: CASSALAGVSDTQYF
D gene: TRBD1; clone size: -; V gene: TRBV6-5; J gene: TRBJ1-1; CDR3 DNA: TGTGCCAGCAGTCGGGACAGGGAAGCTTTCTTT; CDR3 protein: CASSRDREAFF
D gene: -; clone size: -; V gene: TRBV5-6; J gene: TRBJ1-1; CDR3 DNA: TGTGCCAGCAGCTTGTATCTTGGGGGTGGGGCTGAAGCTTTCTTT; CDR3 protein: CASSLYLGGGAEAFF
D gene: -; clone size: -; V gene: TRBV5-1; J gene: TRBJ2-2; CDR3 DNA: TGCGCCAGCAGCCTGAGTATTGGCGGGGAGCTGTTTTTT; CDR3 protein: CASSLSIGGELFF
D gene: TRBD2; clone size: -; V gene: TRBV5-1; J gene: TRBJ2-2; CDR3 DNA: TGCGCCAGCAGCTTGGAACCTAGCGGGAACACCGGGGAGCTGTTTTTT; CDR3 protein: CASSLEPSGNTGELFF
D gene: -; clone size: -; V gene: TRBV7-9; J gene: TRBJ2-6; CDR3 DNA: TGTGCCAGCAGCTTGATTCCAGGGGAACGGGCCAACGTCCTGACTTTC; CDR3 protein: CASSLIPGERANVLTF
D gene: -; clone size: -; V gene: TRBV10-1; J gene: TRBJ2-7; CDR3 DNA: TGCGCCAGCAGTCTCCACTGGTTGGGTTCCTACGAGCAGTACTTC; CDR3 protein: CASSLHWLGSYEQYF
D gene: TRBD1; clone size: -; V gene: TRBV9; J gene: TRBJ2-5; CDR3 DNA: TGTGCCAGCAGCGCGGGACAGCGCCAAGAGACCCAGTACTTC; CDR3 protein: CASSAGQRQETQYF
D gene: -; clone size: -; V gene: TRBV6-5; J gene: TRBJ2-1; CDR3 DNA: TGTGCCAGCAGTGACCCACCGGGAAATGAGCAGTTCTTC; CDR3 protein: CASSDPPGNEQFF
D gene: -; clone size: -; V gene: TRBV28; J gene: TRBJ2-7; CDR3 DNA: TGTGCCAGCAGTACCCCTGGCGGGGGCAGCTCCTACGAGCAGTACTTC; CDR3 protein: CASSTPGGGSSYEQYF
D gene: -; clone size: -; V gene: TRBV19; J gene: TRBJ1-3; CDR3 DNA: TGTGCCAGTAGTGGAACGTGGGGATTTGGAAACACCATATATTTT; CDR3 protein: CASSGTWGFGNTIYF
D gene: -; clone size: -; V gene: TRBV5-5; J gene: TRBJ2-6; CDR3 DNA: TGTGCCAGCAGCTTGGCTTCTCCGACATTGGCCAACGTCCTGACTTTC; CDR3 protein: CASSLASPTLANVLTF
D gene: -; clone size: -; V gene: TRBV15; J gene: TRBJ2-4; CDR3 DNA: TGTGCCACCAGCGGAGGAGTCAGCATTCAGTACTTC; CDR3 protein: CATSGGVSIQYF
D gene: TRBD1; clone size: once; V gene: TRBV4-1; J gene: TRBJ2-7; CDR3 DNA: TGCGCCAGCAGCCAAGCACCGGGACAGATCTACGAGCAGTACTTC; CDR3 protein: CASSQAPGQIYEQYF
D gene: TRBD2; clone size: -; V gene: TRBV9; J gene: TRBJ2-1; CDR3 DNA: TGTGCCAGCAGCCCTGGGTGGACTAGCGGGAACAATGAGCAGTTCTTC; CDR3 protein: CASSPGWTSGNNEQFF
D gene: TRBD2; clone size: -; V gene: TRBV30; J gene: TRBJ2-5; CDR3 DNA: TGTGCCTGGATACCGCGGGGGGGGACCCAGTACTTC; CDR3 protein: CAWIPRGGTQYF
D gene: -; clone size: -; V gene: TRBV4-1; J gene: TRBJ2-7; CDR3 DNA: TGCGCCAGCAGCGACCCGACAGGCAGGGGCGAGCAGTACTTC; CDR3 protein: CASSDPTGRGEQYF